Each of the 11 T cell receptor beta chains below was sequenced from the same sample in a study of shared clonotypes between healthy human individuals. Naive CD8 cells lacked CD45RO and underwent positive selection for CCR7, leaving out terminally differentiated effector memory CD45RA+ cells. Clones were sequenced by immunoSEQ multiplex PCR, and TCRdb holds only the in-frame ones, with some missing. This sample has hundreds of thousands of clones, with around 95% found just once. Sequenced material: naive CD8+ T cells sorted from blood. These receptors were obtained from a woman in her 30s in good health.

This clone occurred once. This chain joins TRBV2 and TRBJ2-2, with D perhaps matching TRBD2 (6 bases). CDR1 and CDR2 (germline): SNHLY, FYNNEI. The CDR3 contains 15 residues. Trimming stripped 6 bases from V and 4 bases from J, with 15 bases between. The CDR3 region is CASRSGGAGTGELFF. In DNA form, the CDR3 reads TGTGCCAGCAGAAGCGGAGGGGCGGGCACCGGGGAGCTGTTTTTT.

With respect to this clone: One end of the junction does not line up with germline, which may come from a read error. The chain is built from TRBV28 and TRBJ2-7; possible D gene TRBD2, 6 bases. CDR3 size: 13 residues. Looked up from germline, CDR1 is MDHEN and CDR2 is SYDVKM. The CDR3 DNA reads as TGTGCCAGCAGTTTATTACTAGCATACGAGCGGTACTTC. Protein: CASSLLLAYERYF.

V usage is TRBV28 and J usage is TRBJ1-1, with D hard to call. Germline CDR1 and CDR2: MDHEN and SYDVKM. Trimming removed 3 bases at V and 0 bases at J, with 14 bases between. This CDR3 has 16 residues. The CDR3, as DNA: TGTGCCAGCAGTTTGAGCGGTCCTAACATGAACACTGAAGCTTTCTTT. Protein product: CASSLSGPNMNTEAFF.

The J gene is TRBJ1-2, the V gene TRBV19; D gene unclear. Germline assignment: CDR1 LNHDA and CDR2 SQIVND (reference sequence). Trimming took off 6 bases at V and 2 bases at J, with 7 bases between the two ends. The CDR3 totals 12 residues. CDR3 sequence reads: CASRALNYGYTF. The CDR3 DNA reads as TGTGCCAGTAGGGCCCTCAACTATGGCTACACCTTC.

The rearrangement uses TRBV4-1 and TRBJ2-5; D unresolved. The J call may be mistaken, given a closer DNA end match to TRBJ2-7. CDR3 length equals 12 residues. CDR1 is MGHRA and CDR2 is YSYEKL in the germline V gene. CDR3 in amino acids: CASSQGIYEQYF. In DNA form, the CDR3 reads TGCGCCAGCAGCCAAGGAATCTACGAGCAGTACTTC.

This clone has a single count. V is TRBV4-1 and J is TRBJ1-4, with TRBD1 as a possible D gene (6 bases). V lost 4 bases, J lost 4 bases, and 13 bases lay in between. Germline V gives CDR1 MGHRA, CDR2 YSYEKL. The CDR3 covers 15 residues. The CDR3 sequence: CASSRRQVFNEKLFF. The CDR3 DNA is TGCGCCAGCAGCCGCAGACAGGTGTTTAATGAAAAACTGTTTTTT.

The chain is built from TRBV29-1 and TRBJ2-1, with D perhaps assigned TRBD1 or TRBD2 (5 bases each). The length of the CDR3 is 13 residues. V lost 8 bases and J 1 base, leaving 12 bases between the germline ends. Germline loops: CDR1 SQVTM, CDR2 ANQGSEA. The CDR3 sequence is CSKRAGSYNEQFF. The CDR3 region has the DNA TGCAGCAAGAGGGCAGGGTCCTACAATGAGCAGTTCTTC.

The chain recombines TRBV19 with TRBJ1-5; no reliable D call. Germline V CDR1 and CDR2: LNHDA, SQIVND (reference sequence). The V end was cut by 3 bases, the J end by 0 bases, with 12 bases between. The length of the CDR3 is 16 residues. The CDR3, as DNA: TGTGCCAGTAGTATCCTGGAACAATATAGCAATCAGCCCCAGCATTTT. Translated, it gives CASSILEQYSNQPQHF.

The chain has TRBV7-9 and TRBJ1-1; the D gene is possibly TRBD1 (5 bases). The CDR3 contains 14 residues. V dropped 5 bases and J dropped 9 bases, with 19 bases sitting between them. Per the germline V gene, CDR1 is SEHNR and CDR2 is FQNEAQ (reference sequence). CDR3 loop: CASSPRTPRDKAFF. The CDR3 coding sequence is TGTGCCAGCAGCCCGCGGACACCGAGGGATAAAGCTTTCTTT.

This clone has just one count. The gene calls are TRBV4-1 and TRBJ2-7; D perhaps matches TRBD1 (6 bases). CDR1 MGHRA and CDR2 YSYEKL come from the germline V gene. CDR3 length: 13 residues. V dropped 5 bases and J dropped 4 bases, with 12 bases sitting between them. The CDR3, as DNA: TGCGCCAGCAGCTGGCAGGGGAATTACGAGCAGTACTTC. Protein product: CASSWQGNYEQYF.

J is TRBJ1-2 and V is TRBV9, with TRBD1 matching 11 bases. The J segment lost 4 bases and the V segment lost 3 bases, leaving 2 bases of the junction unmatched. The CDR3 is 14 residues long. Per germline, CDR1 SGDLS and CDR2 YYNGEE. The CDR3 DNA reads as TGTGCCAGCAGCGCCGGGACAGGGGGCTATGGCTACACCTTC. Translated, it gives CASSAGTGGYGYTF.